What follows is one T cell receptor (beta chain) and its context. The sample comes from a study of shared clonotypes between healthy human individuals. For the study at large: Those who served as donors were a couple of women and a few men between the ages of 18 and 49.

TCRdb keeps only in-frame clones here, not all; method: immunoSEQ multiplex PCR. This sample has some 2,000,000 clones; 90% to 97% occur once, and the top ten carry approximately 0.13%. The material sequenced was naive CD4+ T cells sorted from blood. The subset was: CD45RA+ positively selected. This receptor was identified in a man aged 18 to 35 in good health.

CDR3 sequence reads: CASSLGSGYNSPLHF. The CDR3 nucleotides are TGCGCCAGCAGCTTGGGGTCGGGGTATAATTCACCCCTCCACTTT. The rearrangement uses TRBV5-1 and TRBJ1-6; D uncertain. V lost 0 bases and J 4 bases, leaving 8 bases between the germline ends. The germline gives CDR1 SGHRS, CDR2 YFSETQ. This CDR3 is built from 15 residues.